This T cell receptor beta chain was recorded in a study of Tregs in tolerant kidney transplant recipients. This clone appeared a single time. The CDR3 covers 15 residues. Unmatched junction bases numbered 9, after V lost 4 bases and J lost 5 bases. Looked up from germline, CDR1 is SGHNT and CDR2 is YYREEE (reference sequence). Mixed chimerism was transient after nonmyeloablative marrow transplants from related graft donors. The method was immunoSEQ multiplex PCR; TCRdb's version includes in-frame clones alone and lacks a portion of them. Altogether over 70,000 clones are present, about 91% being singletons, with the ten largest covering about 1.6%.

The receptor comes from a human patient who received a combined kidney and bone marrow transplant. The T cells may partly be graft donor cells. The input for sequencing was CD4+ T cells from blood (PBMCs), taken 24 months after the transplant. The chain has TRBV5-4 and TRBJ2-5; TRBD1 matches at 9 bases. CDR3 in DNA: TGTGCCAGCAGCGGAAACAGGGGGCGCGGGGAGACCCAGTACTTC. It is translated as CASSGNRGRGETQYF.